The rows below give T cell receptor beta chains drawn from one sample of a study of T cells in pancreatic ductal adenocarcinoma. This table comes from immunoSEQ multiplex PCR, and its TCRdb copy is limited to in-frame clones, with some not included. This sample has more than 85,000 clones, with nearly 95% found just once. Sequenced: PBMCs. The receptors originated from a human donor with pancreatic ductal adenocarcinoma. Each CDR3 is given with its conserved first and last residue.

>TRBJ1-2|TRBV20-1
CSAQVYGYTF
>TRBJ2-4|TRBV4-3
CASSQQGGGLNIQYF
>TRBJ2-7|TRBV30
CAWTGTGTYEQYF
>TRBJ2-3|TRBV18
CASSPMGGTQYF
>TRBJ1-2|TRBV18
CASSPPRAAGGFGYTF
>TRBJ2-7|TRBV5-6
CASSLGQVYEQYF
>TRBJ2-7|TRBV15
CATSRSRGQGRDEQYF
>TRBJ2-7|TRBV27
CASSPGQASYEQYF
>TRBJ2-1|TRBV30
CACGPQGSYNEQFF
>TRBJ2-7|TRBV5-1
CASSFLGGSIYEQYF
>TRBJ2-3|TRBV2
CASRDLRSTDTQYF
>TRBJ2-3|TRBV7-3
CASSLVDGRTQYF
>TRBJ2-3|TRBV4-1
CASSQPGLAGVLDTQYF
>TRBJ2-7|TRBV25-1
CASSDPSGNSYEQYF
>TRBJ2-7|TRBV28
CASSFSGEYEQYF
>TRBJ2-1|TRBV29-1
CSARLAGTYNEQFF
>TRBJ2-7|TRBV28
CASSTPRTSESGEQYF